This T cell receptor beta chain was profiled in a study of cytomegalovirus exposure and HLA in healthy donors. Study background: HLA-typed donors were the source of around 85 million unique TCRs held in an early data release. Caucasian-associated ancestry cluster membership applied to 75% to 85% of around 400 genotyped donors.

Germline V gene sequence: CDR1 SNHLY, CDR2 FYNNEI. V shed 7 bases and J shed 4 bases, with 10 bases lying between them. CDR3 length equals 12 residues. General study results and limits: Overall, approximately 150 TCR beta chains were annotated as cytomegalovirus-associated. Earlier results showed most TCR beta V segments being productive about 87% or about 30% of the time.

In regard to this clone: Its target is not known.

Primers included in the PCR were 60 Vbeta and 13 Jbeta primers. Repertoires were generated with immunoSEQ multiplex PCR, while TCRdb's copy carries only in-frame clones and drops some. The data show 85,000 to 100,000 clones, 55% to 75% seen once. V and J are TRBV2 and TRBJ1-1; D not certain. This clonotype was obtained from a man in his sixties in good health and CMV-seronegative. Sequencing used PBMCs. The CDR3 spells CASNGPPTEAFF. CDR3 in DNA: TGTGCCAGCAATGGGCCCCCCACTGAAGCTTTCTTT.